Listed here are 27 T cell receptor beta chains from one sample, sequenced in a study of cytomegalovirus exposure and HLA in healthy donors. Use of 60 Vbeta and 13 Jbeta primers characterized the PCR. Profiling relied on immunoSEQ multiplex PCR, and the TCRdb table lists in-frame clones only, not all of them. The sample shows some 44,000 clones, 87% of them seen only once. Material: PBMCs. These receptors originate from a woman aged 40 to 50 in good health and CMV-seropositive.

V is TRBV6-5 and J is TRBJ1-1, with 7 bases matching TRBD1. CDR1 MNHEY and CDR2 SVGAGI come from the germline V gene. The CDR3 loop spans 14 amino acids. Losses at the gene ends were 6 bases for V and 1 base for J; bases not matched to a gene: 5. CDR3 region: CASRRTGKNTEAFF. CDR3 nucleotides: TGTGCCAGCAGGAGGACAGGCAAGAACACTGAAGCTTTCTTT.

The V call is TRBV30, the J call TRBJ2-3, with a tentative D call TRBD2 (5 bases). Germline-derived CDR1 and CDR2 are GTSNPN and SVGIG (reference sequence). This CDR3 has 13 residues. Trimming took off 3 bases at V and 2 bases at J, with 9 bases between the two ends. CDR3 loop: CAWSPGNTDTQYF. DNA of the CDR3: TGTGCCTGGAGCCCGGGAAACACAGATACGCAGTATTTT.

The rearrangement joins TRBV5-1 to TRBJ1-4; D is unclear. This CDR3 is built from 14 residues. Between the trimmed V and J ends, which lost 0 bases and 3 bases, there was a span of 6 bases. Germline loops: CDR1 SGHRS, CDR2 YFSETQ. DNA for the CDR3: TGCGCCAGCAGCTTGGGAGGGTCTAATGAAAAACTGTTTTTT. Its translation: CASSLGGSNEKLFF.

The CDR3 sequence: CASSVRVGQEPSGGYTF. In nucleotides, the CDR3 is TGTGCCAGCAGCGTCAGAGTGGGACAGGAGCCCTCAGGTGGCTACACCTTC. The chain recombines TRBV9 with TRBJ1-2; 8 nucleotides match TRBD1. CDR3 length: 17 amino acids. CDR1 is SGDLS, CDR2 YYNGEE, per germline. Trimming at V came to 2 bases and at J to 7 bases, leaving 16 bases not matched to a gene.

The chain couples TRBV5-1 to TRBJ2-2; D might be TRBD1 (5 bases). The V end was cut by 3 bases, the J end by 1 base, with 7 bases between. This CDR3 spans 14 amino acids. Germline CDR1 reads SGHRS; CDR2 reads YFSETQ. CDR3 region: CASSYTGNTGELFF. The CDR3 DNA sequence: TGCGCCAGCAGCTATACAGGGAACACCGGGGAGCTGTTTTTT.

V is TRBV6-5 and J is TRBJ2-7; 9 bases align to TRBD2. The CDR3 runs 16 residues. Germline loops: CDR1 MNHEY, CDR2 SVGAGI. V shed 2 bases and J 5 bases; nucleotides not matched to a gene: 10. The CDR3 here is CASSYSWVSGRNEQYF. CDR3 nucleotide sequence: TGTGCCAGCAGTTACAGTTGGGTTAGCGGGAGAAACGAGCAGTACTTC.

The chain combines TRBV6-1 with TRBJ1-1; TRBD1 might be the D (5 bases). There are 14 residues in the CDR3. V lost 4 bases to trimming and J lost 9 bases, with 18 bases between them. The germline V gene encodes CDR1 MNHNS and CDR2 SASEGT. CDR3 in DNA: TGTGCCAGCAGTGGGGACTCGTTGGTTGGGAAAGCTTTCTTT. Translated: CASSGDSLVGKAFF.

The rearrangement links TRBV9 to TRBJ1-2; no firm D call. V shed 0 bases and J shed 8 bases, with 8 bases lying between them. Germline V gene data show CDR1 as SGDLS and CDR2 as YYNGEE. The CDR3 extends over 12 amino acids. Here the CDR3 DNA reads TGTGCCAGCAGCGTAGGAGGTTCGGGCTACACCTTC. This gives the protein CASSVGGSGYTF.

As DNA, the CDR3 is TGTGCCAGCACCGACGGGACAGGGACCACCTACGAGCAGTACTTC. Amino acid sequence: CASTDGTGTTYEQYF. The chain uses TRBV6-6 and TRBJ2-7, with 9 positions matching TRBD1. The CDR3 has 15 amino acids. The V and J ends lost 7 bases and 2 bases, in that order; junction bases with no gene match: 9. Germline lookup yields CDR1 MNHNY and CDR2 SVGAGI (reference sequence).

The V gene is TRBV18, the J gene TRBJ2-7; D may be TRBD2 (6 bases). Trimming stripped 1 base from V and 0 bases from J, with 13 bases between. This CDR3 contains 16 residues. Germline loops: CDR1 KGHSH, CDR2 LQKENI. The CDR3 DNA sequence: TGTGCCAGCTCACCACAAGGGCGGGATTACTCCTACGAGCAGTACTTC. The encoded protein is CASSPQGRDYSYEQYF. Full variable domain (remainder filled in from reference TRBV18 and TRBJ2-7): NAGVMQNPRHLVRRRGQEARLRCSPMKGHSHVYWYRQLPEEGLKFMVYLQKENIIDESGMPKERFSAEFPKEGPSILRIQQVVRGDSAAYFCASSPQGRDYSYEQYFGPGTRLTVT.

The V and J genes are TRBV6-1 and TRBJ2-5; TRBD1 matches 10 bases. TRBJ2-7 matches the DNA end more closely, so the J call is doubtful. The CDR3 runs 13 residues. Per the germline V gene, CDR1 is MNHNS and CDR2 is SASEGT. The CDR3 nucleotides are TGTGCCAGCAGGGGACAGGGGTTCTACGAGCAGTACTTC. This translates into CASRGQGFYEQYF.

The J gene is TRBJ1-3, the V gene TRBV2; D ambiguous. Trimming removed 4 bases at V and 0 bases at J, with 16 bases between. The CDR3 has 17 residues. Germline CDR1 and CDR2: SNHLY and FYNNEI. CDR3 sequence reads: CASSVSRVIGSGNTIYF. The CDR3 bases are TGTGCCAGCAGTGTCTCTCGGGTAATCGGCTCTGGAAACACCATATATTTT.

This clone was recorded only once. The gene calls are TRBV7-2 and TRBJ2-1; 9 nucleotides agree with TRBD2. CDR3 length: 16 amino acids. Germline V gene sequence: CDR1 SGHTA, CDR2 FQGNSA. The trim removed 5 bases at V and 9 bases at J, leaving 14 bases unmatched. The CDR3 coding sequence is TGTGCCAGCAGCAAGAAGTCCCAGCGGGGGGATGGTGAGCAGTTCTTC. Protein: CASSKKSQRGDGEQFF.

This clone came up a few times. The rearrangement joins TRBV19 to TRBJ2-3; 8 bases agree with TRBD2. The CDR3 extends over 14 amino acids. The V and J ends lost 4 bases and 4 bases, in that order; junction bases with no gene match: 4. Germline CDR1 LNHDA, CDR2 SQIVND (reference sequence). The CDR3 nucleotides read TGTGCCAGTAGTAAGGGCGGGGGGTCAGATACGCAGTATTTT. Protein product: CASSKGGGSDTQYF.

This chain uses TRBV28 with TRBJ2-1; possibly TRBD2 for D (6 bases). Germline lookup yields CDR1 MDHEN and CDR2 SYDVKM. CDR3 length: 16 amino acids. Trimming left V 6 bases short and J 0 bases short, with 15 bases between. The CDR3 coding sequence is TGTGCCAGCAGCTTAGGCGGGACCCTCTCCTACAATGAGCAGTTCTTC. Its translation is CASSLGGTLSYNEQFF. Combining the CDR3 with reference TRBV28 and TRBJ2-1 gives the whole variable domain DVKVTQSSRYLVKRTGEKVFLECVQDMDHENMFWYRQDPGLGLRLIYFSYDVKMKEKGDIPEGYSVSREKKERFSLILESASTNQTSMYLCASSLGGTLSYNEQFFGPGTRLTVL.

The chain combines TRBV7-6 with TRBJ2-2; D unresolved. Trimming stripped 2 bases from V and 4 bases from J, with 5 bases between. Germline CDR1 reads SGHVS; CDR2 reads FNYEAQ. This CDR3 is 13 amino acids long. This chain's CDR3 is CASSLSSTGELFF. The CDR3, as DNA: TGTGCCAGCAGCTTAAGTAGCACCGGGGAGCTGTTTTTT. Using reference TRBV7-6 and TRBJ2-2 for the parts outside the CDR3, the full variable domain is GAGVSQSPRYKVTKRGQDVALRCDPISGHVSLYWYRQALGQGPEFLTYFNYEAQQDKSGLPNDRFSAERPEGSISTLTIQRTEQRDSAMYRCASSLSSTGELFFGEGSRLTVL.

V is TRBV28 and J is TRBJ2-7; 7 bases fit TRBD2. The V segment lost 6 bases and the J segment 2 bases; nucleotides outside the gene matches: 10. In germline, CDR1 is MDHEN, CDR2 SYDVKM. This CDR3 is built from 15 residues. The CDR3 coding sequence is TGTGCCAGCAGACCAAGCGGGACCGTCCCCTACGAGCAGTACTTC. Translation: CASRPSGTVPYEQYF.

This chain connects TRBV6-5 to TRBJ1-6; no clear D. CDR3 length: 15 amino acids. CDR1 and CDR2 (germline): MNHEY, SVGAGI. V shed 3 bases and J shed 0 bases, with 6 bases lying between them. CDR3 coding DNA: TGTGCCAGCAGTTATCAGGCCTCCTATAATTCACCCCTCCACTTT. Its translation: CASSYQASYNSPLHF.

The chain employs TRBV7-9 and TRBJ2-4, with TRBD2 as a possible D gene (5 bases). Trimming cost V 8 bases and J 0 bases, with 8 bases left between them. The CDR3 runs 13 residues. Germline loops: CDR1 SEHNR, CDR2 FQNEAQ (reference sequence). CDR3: CASGGLAKNIQYF. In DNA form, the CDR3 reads TGTGCCAGCGGAGGTCTAGCCAAAAACATTCAGTACTTC.

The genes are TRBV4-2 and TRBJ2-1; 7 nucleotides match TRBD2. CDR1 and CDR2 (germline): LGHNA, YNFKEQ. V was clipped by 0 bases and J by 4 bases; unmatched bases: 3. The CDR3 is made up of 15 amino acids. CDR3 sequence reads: CASSQELASYNEQFF. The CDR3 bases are TGTGCCAGCAGCCAAGAACTAGCGTCTTACAATGAGCAGTTCTTC.

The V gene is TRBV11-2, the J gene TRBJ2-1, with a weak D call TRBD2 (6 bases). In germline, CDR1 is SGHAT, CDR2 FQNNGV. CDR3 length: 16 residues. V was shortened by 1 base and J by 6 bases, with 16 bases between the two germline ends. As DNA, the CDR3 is TGTGCCAGCAGCTTAGGGGCCGGGAGACTGACCAATGAGCAGTTCTTC. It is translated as CASSLGAGRLTNEQFF.

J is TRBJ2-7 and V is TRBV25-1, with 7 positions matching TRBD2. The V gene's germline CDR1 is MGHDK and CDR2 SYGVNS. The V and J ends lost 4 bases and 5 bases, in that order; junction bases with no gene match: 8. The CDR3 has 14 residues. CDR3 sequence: CASSGPSGNDEQYF. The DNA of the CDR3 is TGTGCCAGCAGTGGCCCCAGCGGGAACGACGAGCAGTACTTC.

This CDR3 is CASSPGLAVSYEQYF. CDR3 nucleotide sequence: TGTGCCAGCAGCCCAGGGTTAGCGGTGTCCTACGAGCAGTACTTC. The chain uses TRBV11-2 and TRBJ2-7; a possible D gene is TRBD2 (6 bases). The germline V and J ends were trimmed by 5 bases and 1 base, with 15 bases remaining between them. This CDR3 is 15 amino acids long. CDR1 is SGHAT, CDR2 FQNNGV, per germline.

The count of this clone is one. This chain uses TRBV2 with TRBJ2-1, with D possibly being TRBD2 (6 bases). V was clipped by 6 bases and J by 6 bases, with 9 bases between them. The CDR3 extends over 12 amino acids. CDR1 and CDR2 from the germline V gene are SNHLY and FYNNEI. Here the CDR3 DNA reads TGTGCCAGCAGAAGGGGAGGCAATGAGCAGTTCTTC. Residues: CASRRGGNEQFF.

CDR3 bases: TGTGCCAGCTCACCTGCCCCAGGGAATTGGTCACCCCTCCACTTT. Translated: CASSPAPGNWSPLHF. The chain has TRBV18 and TRBJ1-6; maybe TRBD1 (5 bases). The CDR3 is 15 residues long. From germline, CDR1 is KGHSH and CDR2 LQKENI. Trimming took 3 bases from V and 10 from J, leaving 16 bases between them.

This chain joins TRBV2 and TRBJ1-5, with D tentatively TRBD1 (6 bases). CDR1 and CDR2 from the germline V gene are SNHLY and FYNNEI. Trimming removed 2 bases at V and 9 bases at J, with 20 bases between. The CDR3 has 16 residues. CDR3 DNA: TGTGCCAGCAGTGAACTGGGAAGGGGGGGGTTGTGGCCCCAGCATTTT. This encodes CASSELGRGGLWPQHF.

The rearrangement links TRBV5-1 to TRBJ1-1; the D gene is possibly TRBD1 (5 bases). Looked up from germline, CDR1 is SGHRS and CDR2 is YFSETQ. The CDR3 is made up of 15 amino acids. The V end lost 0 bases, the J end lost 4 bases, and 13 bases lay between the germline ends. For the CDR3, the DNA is TGCGCCAGCAGCTTGGAGCTACAGGTCAGCACTGAAGCTTTCTTT. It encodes CASSLELQVSTEAFF.